The entry below describes one T cell receptor (beta chain). What antigen it recognizes has not been identified. Base qualities are not provided; no much larger clone lies one nucleotide away. The sample is drawn from a study of cytomegalovirus exposure and HLA in healthy donors (dated by TCRdb to about 2017). Study-level background: According to a later analysis, one platform produced both the 120 validation repertoires and the 670 or so repertoires of the first cohort. Along with the approximately 700-subject first cohort, a separate validation cohort of over a hundred different subjects was used. High-throughput TCR immunosequencing, statistical association of individual TCRs with disease status, and machine learning were combined to predict cytomegalovirus infection status. The study aimed to test whether cataloging public T cell receptors could reveal signatures of past pathogen exposure. Study-wide conclusions, independent of this receptor: Most TCR sequences were seen in very few donors, while some public TCRs were found in many individuals. Cytomegalovirus status was reported to be diagnosed by the classifier with high specificity and sensitivity in both the original and validation cohorts. A later analysis lacked HLA typing for the validation cohort, so it scored co-occurrence in that cohort across all 120 or so repertoires. Of the cluster scores, approximately 95% were above 0 in a later analysis, which found that TCRs clustered in the first cohort also tended to co-occur in the 120 validation repertoires. Three of the identified cytomegalovirus-associated TCR beta chains were confirmed in vitro to be specific for cytomegalovirus antigens. It was suggested by the authors that the approach could potentially be generalized to other disease states and immunological phenotypes. The study listed approximately 160 TCR beta chains as associated with cytomegalovirus.

V lost 4 bases and J lost 1 base; the stretch between them is 11 bases long. Looking up the germline V gene yields CDR1 SGHRS and CDR2 YFSETQ. Reading from cysteine to phenylalanine, the CDR3 counts 14 amino acids. The read is trimmed to its CDR3 DNA, 42 bases read in frame from base 1. The library was made by the immunoSEQ multiplex PCR assay. Per the original workflow: A statistical classification framework was built to diagnose cytomegalovirus status from the catalog of TCR beta chain sequences. This is the immuneACCESS table as TCRdb keeps it, with only in-frame sequences that have V and J called. A part of the clones is gone; compared with another copy, unresolved V genes explain less than half, and the rest is unexplained. V, J and clone size reflect that table, while D and trimming were determined from the DNA. This sample gives about 190,000 clones in total; around four fifths of them show up just once. The ten largest clones take up roughly 7% of the sample.

The donors belonged to the validation cohort of around 130 subjects, which was separate from the roughly 700-subject first cohort. The material sequenced was PBMCs. The sequence was obtained from a man aged 18 to 29 in good health and CMV-seropositive. The rearrangement joined TRBV5-1 to TRBJ2-5; the D region possibly corresponds to TRBD1 (5 bases align). The CDR3 protein is CASSSTGFQETQYF. Here is the DNA: TGCGCCAGCAGCAGCACAGGCTTCCAAGAGACCCAGTACTTC.